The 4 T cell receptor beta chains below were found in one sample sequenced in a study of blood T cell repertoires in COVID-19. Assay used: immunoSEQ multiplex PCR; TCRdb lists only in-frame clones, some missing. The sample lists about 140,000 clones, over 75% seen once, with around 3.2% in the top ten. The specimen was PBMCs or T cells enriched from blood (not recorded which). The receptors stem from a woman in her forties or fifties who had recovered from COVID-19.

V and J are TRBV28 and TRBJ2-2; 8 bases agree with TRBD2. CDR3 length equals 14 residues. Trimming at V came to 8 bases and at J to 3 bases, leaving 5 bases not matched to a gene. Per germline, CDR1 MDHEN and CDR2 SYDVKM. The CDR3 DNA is TGTGCCAGCGAGGCCGGGGGGGACACCGGGGAGCTGTTTTTT. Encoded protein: CASEAGGDTGELFF.

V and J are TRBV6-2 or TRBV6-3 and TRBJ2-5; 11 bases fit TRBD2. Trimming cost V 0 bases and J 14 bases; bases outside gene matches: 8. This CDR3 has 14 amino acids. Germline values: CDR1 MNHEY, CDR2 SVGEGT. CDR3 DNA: TGTGCCAGCAGTTACTCGATGACTAGCGGGACACCCTACTTC. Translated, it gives CASSYSMTSGTPYF.

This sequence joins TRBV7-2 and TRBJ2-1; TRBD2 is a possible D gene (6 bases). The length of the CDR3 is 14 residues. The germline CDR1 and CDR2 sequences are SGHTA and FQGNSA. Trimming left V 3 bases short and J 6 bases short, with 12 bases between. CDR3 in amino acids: CASSFTAGSNEQFF. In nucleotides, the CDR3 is TGTGCCAGCAGCTTCACAGCGGGTAGCAATGAGCAGTTCTTC.

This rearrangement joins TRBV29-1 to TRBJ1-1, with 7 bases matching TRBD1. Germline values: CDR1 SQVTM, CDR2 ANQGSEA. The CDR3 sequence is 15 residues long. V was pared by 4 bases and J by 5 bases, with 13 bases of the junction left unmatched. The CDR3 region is CSVGGTEVRRTEAFF. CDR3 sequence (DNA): TGCAGCGTTGGCGGGACAGAGGTTCGGAGAACTGAAGCTTTCTTT. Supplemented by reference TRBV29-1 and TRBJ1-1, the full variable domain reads SAVISQKPSRDICQRGTSLTIQCQVDSQVTMMFWYRQQPGQSLTLIATANQGSEATYESGFVIDKFPISRPNLTFSTLTVSNMSPEDSSIYLCSVGGTEVRRTEAFFGQGTRLTVV.